This T cell receptor (beta chain) is from a study of shared T cell receptors in the human thymus. TCRdb's copy holds only in-frame clones and misses some; the assay was immunoSEQ multiplex PCR. Of around 730,000 clones listed, approximately 85% are singletons. CDR1 is SGHAT, CDR2 FQDESV, per germline (reference sequence). After removal of 3 bases from V and 6 bases from J, the junction contained 15 bases not matched to a gene. CDR3 length equals 18 residues. These same data were also listed under a study on human thymus T cells. As that report states: Thymic resections from corrective heart surgery supplied the tissue.

The chain joins TRBV11-1 to TRBJ1-5, with 9 bases fitting TRBD1. Source material: thymocytes. The clonotype originates from a girl in the first two years of life with a congenital heart defect. CDR3 coding DNA: TGTGCCAGCAGCTTGCCGGACAGGGGACTTAAGGTGGGTCAGCCCCAGCATTTT. Translated, it gives CASSLPDRGLKVGQPQHF. Variable domain in full (rest from reference TRBV11-1 and TRBJ1-5): EAEVAQSPRYKITEKSQAVAFWCDPISGHATLYWYRQILGQGPELLVQFQDESVVDDSQLPKDRFSAERLKGVDSTLKIQPAELGDSAMYLCASSLPDRGLKVGQPQHFGDGTRLSIL.